These 27 T cell receptor beta chains came from one sample sequenced in a study of blood T cell repertoires in COVID-19. TCRdb's table, derived via immunoSEQ multiplex PCR, lists solely in-frame clones and lacks some. The table shows about 150,000 clones, with around 90% occurring only once. Sequencing was done on a sample of peripheral blood. The receptor set was obtained from a woman between 55 and 75 years old with active or convalescent COVID-19.

J is TRBJ1-5 and V is TRBV19; 7 nucleotides align to TRBD1. The CDR3 contains 14 residues. Germline CDR1 is LNHDA and CDR2 is SQIVND (reference sequence). V shed 7 bases and J 5 bases; nucleotides not matched to a gene: 8. CDR3 residues: CASTPGQTDQPQHF. DNA of the CDR3: TGTGCCAGTACCCCGGGACAGACGGATCAGCCCCAGCATTTT. The variable domain in full, completed from reference TRBV19 and TRBJ1-5, reads DGGITQSPKYLFRKEGQNVTLSCEQNLNHDAMYWYRQDPGQGLRLIYYSQIVNDFQKGDIAEGYSVSREKKESFPLTVTSAQKNPTAFYLCASTPGQTDQPQHFGDGTRLSIL.

This clone was seen only a few times. CDR3 DNA sequence: TGTGCCAGCAGCTTAGCAGGGGGTCGGGCTAATGAAAAACTGTTTTTT. The encoded protein is CASSLAGGRANEKLFF. This chain joins TRBV7-9 and TRBJ1-4, with D possibly TRBD1 on 6 matching bases. V was shortened by 0 bases and J by 3 bases, with 11 bases between the two germline ends. Germline values: CDR1 SEHNR, CDR2 FQNEAQ (reference sequence). The CDR3 contains 16 residues.

A few counts support this clone. The CDR3 nucleotides are TGTGCCAGCAGCTTCATCGGGAGGGGCTCCTACGAGCAGTACTTC. This encodes CASSFIGRGSYEQYF. The V gene is TRBV5-8, the J gene TRBJ2-7; 8 bases are a match to TRBD2. The CDR3 sequence is 15 residues long. The V gene end was trimmed by 2 bases and the J gene end by 0 bases; junction bases not matched to a gene: 4. The germline CDR1 and CDR2 sequences are SGHTS and YDEGEE.

This clone was detected a few times. The V gene is TRBV2, the J gene TRBJ2-3; D is undetermined. With 1 base removed from V and 2 bases from J, the gap between germline ends came to 7 bases. Germline CDR1 SNHLY, CDR2 FYNNEI. CDR3 length: 14 amino acids. The CDR3 loop reads CASSEGAPTDTQYF. The CDR3 nucleotides are TGTGCCAGCAGTGAAGGGGCCCCCACAGATACGCAGTATTTT.

There are a few counts of this clone. V is TRBV10-1 and J is TRBJ1-5, with D hard to call. The CDR3 covers 14 residues. Germline CDR1 reads WNHNN; CDR2 reads SYGVQD (reference sequence). The ends were cut back, 7 bases at V and 1 base at J, with 11 bases in the middle. DNA for the CDR3: TGCGCCAGCACCCCTGGGCCAAGCAATCAGCCCCAGCATTTT. Translation: CASTPGPSNQPQHF.

This sequence joins TRBV11-2 and TRBJ2-3, with a weak D call TRBD2 (6 bases). Germline V gives CDR1 SGHAT, CDR2 FQNNGV. The ends were cut back, 3 bases at V and 0 bases at J, with 10 bases in the middle. The CDR3 runs to 15 residues. The CDR3 nucleotides read TGTGCCAGCAGCTTCCTCGGGGGAAGCACAGATACGCAGTATTTT. This translates into CASSFLGGSTDTQYF.

The V call is TRBV10-3, the J call TRBJ2-7; 9 bases are a match to TRBD1. V dropped 7 bases and J dropped 0; count of bases not matched to a gene: 4. The CDR3 length is 14 residues. The germline CDR1 and CDR2 sequences are ENHRY and SYGVKD. The DNA for the CDR3 is TGTGCCATCAATCCGGGACAGGGCTCCTACGAGCAGTACTTC. Translating it yields CAINPGQGSYEQYF.

This chain links TRBV5-5 with TRBJ1-5; D gene unclear. Germline V CDR1 and CDR2: SGHKS, YYEKEE (reference sequence). V was cut by 1 base and J by 0 bases, with 5 bases left in between. This CDR3 comprises 14 residues. DNA of the CDR3: TGTGCCAGCAGCTTGACATATAGCAATCAGCCCCAGCATTTT. It is translated as CASSLTYSNQPQHF.

This chain connects TRBV29-1 to TRBJ1-4; D not certain. The CDR3 consists of 11 residues. Germline CDR1 is SQVTM and CDR2 is ANQGSEA. DNA for the CDR3: TGCGCCAATAAAGAGGATGAAAAACTGTTTTTT. Translation: CANKEDEKLFF.

In its sample, this clone was seen once. The chain combines TRBV5-1 with TRBJ1-4, with D maybe TRBD1 (5 bases). CDR3 size: 17 residues. CDR1 is SGHRS, CDR2 YFSETQ, per germline. The germline V and J ends were trimmed by 6 bases and 0 bases, with 18 bases remaining between them. CDR3 protein: CASTARGRGATNEKLFF. The CDR3 coding sequence is TGCGCCAGCACTGCAAGGGGTCGGGGGGCAACTAATGAAAAACTGTTTTTT.

The chain carries TRBV5-4 and TRBJ1-6, with 9 bases fitting TRBD1. The CDR3 covers 15 residues. Looked up from germline, CDR1 is SGHNT and CDR2 is YYREEE (reference sequence). The V and J ends lost 2 bases and 9 bases, in that order; junction bases with no gene match: 6. The CDR3 reads CASSFETGGRSPLHF. The CDR3 DNA sequence: TGTGCCAGCAGCTTTGAGACAGGGGGACGTTCACCCCTCCACTTT.

The chain uses TRBV7-2 and TRBJ2-7; weak D call: TRBD1 (6 bases). CDR1 SGHTA and CDR2 FQGNSA come from the germline V gene. V lost 1 base and J 0 bases, leaving 10 bases between the germline ends. The length of the CDR3 is 15 residues. CDR3 in amino acids: CASSLVQGSSYEQYF. The CDR3 coding sequence is TGTGCCAGCAGCTTAGTACAGGGAAGCTCCTACGAGCAGTACTTC.

This chain uses TRBV30 with TRBJ1-1, with D uncertain. Germline V CDR1 and CDR2: GTSNPN, SVGIG (reference sequence). The CDR3 runs to 13 residues. V was shortened by 3 bases and J by 0 bases, with 8 bases between the two germline ends. The CDR3 is CAWRLGLNTEAFF. CDR3 in DNA: TGTGCCTGGAGGTTGGGCCTGAACACTGAAGCTTTCTTT. Using reference TRBV30 and TRBJ1-1 for the parts outside the CDR3, the full variable domain is SQTIHQWPATLVQPVGSPLSLECTVEGTSNPNLYWYRQAAGRGLQLLFYSVGIGQISSEVPQNLSASRPQDRQFILSSKKLLLSDSGFYLCAWRLGLNTEAFFGQGTRLTVV.

The chain combines TRBV11-3 with TRBJ2-1; D may be TRBD2 (5 bases). The germline V and J ends were trimmed by 5 bases and 1 base, with 9 bases remaining between them. The CDR3 sequence is 14 residues long. CDR1 SGHNT and CDR2 YENEEA come from the germline V gene. The CDR3 nucleotides read TGTGCCAGCAGCCTATCGGGGTCCTACAATGAGCAGTTCTTC. This gives the protein CASSLSGSYNEQFF.

This clone is a singleton in its sample. The V and J genes are TRBV23-1 and TRBJ1-5; the D is unclear. TRBV23-1 counts as an open reading frame of uncertain function. Trimming removed 0 bases at V and 0 bases at J, with 12 bases between. This CDR3 spans 17 amino acids. CDR3 DNA: TGCGCCAGCAGTCAATCCCAACAGCAATATAGCAATCAGCCCCAGCATTTT. This sequence encodes CASSQSQQQYSNQPQHF.

This sequence joins TRBV27 and TRBJ1-5; the match to TRBD1 covers 9 bases. Trimming cost V 5 bases and J 6 bases; bases outside gene matches: 8. Per germline, CDR1 MNHEY and CDR2 SMNVEV (reference sequence). The CDR3 is 15 amino acids. CDR3 protein: CASSAGTGSSQPQHF. The CDR3 DNA is TGTGCCAGCAGTGCCGGGACAGGGTCGAGTCAGCCCCAGCATTTT.

A single count supports this clone. The chain recombines TRBV10-3 with TRBJ1-5; 11 bases are a match to TRBD1. CDR3 length: 14 amino acids. The V segment lost 10 bases and the J segment 5 bases; nucleotides outside the gene matches: 7. The germline V gene has CDR1 ENHRY and CDR2 SYGVKD. This CDR3 is CASAPGQGDQPQHF. CDR3 sequence (DNA): TGTGCCAGTGCTCCGGGACAGGGGGATCAGCCCCAGCATTTT.

This chain links TRBV3-1 (or the pseudogene TRBV3-2) with TRBJ2-5; 12 bases are shared with TRBD1. The CDR3 is made up of 16 amino acids. The germline CDR1 and CDR2 sequences are LGHDT and YNNKEL (reference sequence). Germline trimming cut 4 bases from V and 5 bases from J; bases unmatched to any gene: 8. CDR3 in amino acids: CASSRPGQGAGETQYF. In DNA, the CDR3 is TGTGCCAGCAGCCGACCGGGACAGGGGGCGGGGGAGACCCAGTACTTC.

This sequence joins TRBV7-2 and TRBJ2-5; 8 nucleotides agree with TRBD1. Germline V gives CDR1 SGHTA, CDR2 FQGNSA. The CDR3 runs 14 residues. V gave up 5 bases and J gave up 5 bases; unmatched junction bases: 7. The CDR3 DNA sequence: TGTGCCAGCAGCACCCCAGGGGGCTGGGAGACCCAGTACTTC. The encoded protein is CASSTPGGWETQYF.

The J gene is TRBJ1-2, the V gene TRBV9, with TRBD1 identical over 7 bases. This CDR3 spans 15 amino acids. With 4 bases clipped from V and 7 bases from J, the junction kept 13 bases outside the gene matches. CDR1 and CDR2 (germline): SGDLS, YYNGEE. CDR3 nucleotides: TGTGCCAGCAGCCCATGGGACAGCCCAACGCGTGGCTACACCTTC. This encodes CASSPWDSPTRGYTF.

The chain has TRBV7-8 and TRBJ1-3; D uncertain. The ends were cut back, 5 bases at V and 0 bases at J, with 11 bases in the middle. CDR1 is SGHVS, CDR2 FQNEAQ, per germline. The CDR3 consists of 15 residues. CDR3 region: CASSRTGYSGNTIYF. The DNA for the CDR3 is TGTGCCAGCAGCCGAACGGGATACTCTGGAAACACCATATATTTT.

This clone was recorded only once. J is TRBJ1-6 and V is TRBV19, with 9 bases that match TRBD1. This CDR3 has 14 residues. Germline V gene lookup returns CDR1 LNHDA and CDR2 SQIVND (reference sequence). The V segment lost 5 bases and the J segment 10 bases; nucleotides outside the gene matches: 6. The CDR3 reads CASSPTGGRSPLHF. In nucleotides, the CDR3 is TGTGCCAGTAGTCCGACAGGGGGTCGGTCACCCCTCCACTTT.

This chain joins TRBV6-5 and TRBJ2-7; 8 bases align to TRBD1. CDR3 size: 14 residues. The V and J ends lost 6 bases and 1 base, in that order; junction bases with no gene match: 5. Germline CDR1 and CDR2: MNHEY and SVGAGI. The CDR3 sequence: CASSPRGRSYEQYF. The CDR3 DNA reads as TGTGCCAGCAGCCCCAGGGGGCGTTCCTACGAGCAGTACTTC.

This chain joins TRBV6-1 and TRBJ1-3, with TRBD1 matching 9 bases. With V trimmed by 3 bases and J by 2 bases, 5 bases remained unmatched. Germline loops: CDR1 MNHNS, CDR2 SASEGT. The CDR3 is 16 residues long. CDR3 in DNA: TGTGCCAGCAGTGATCCGGGACAGGGAACTGGAAACACCATATATTTT. Its translation is CASSDPGQGTGNTIYF.

J is TRBJ2-5 and V is TRBV7-8; unclear D gene. The germline V gene has CDR1 SGHVS and CDR2 FQNEAQ. Trimming pared 4 bases from V and 4 bases from J, leaving 10 bases between. This CDR3 spans 13 amino acids. CDR3 DNA sequence: TGTGCCAGCAGCTCCGAGATGTTAGAGACCCAGTACTTC. It yields the protein CASSSEMLETQYF. The variable domain in full, completed from reference TRBV7-8 and TRBJ2-5, reads GAGVSQSPRYKVAKRGQDVALRCDPISGHVSLFWYQQALGQGPEFLTYFQNEAQLDKSGLPSDRFFAERPEGSVSTLKIQRTQQEDSAVYLCASSSEMLETQYFGPGTRLLVL.

The rearrangement uses TRBV7-2 and TRBJ2-7; the D gene is possibly TRBD1 (6 bases). This CDR3 is 12 amino acids long. Trimming cost V 5 bases and J 9 bases, with 14 bases left between them. Germline loops: CDR1 SGHTA, CDR2 FQGNSA. In nucleotides, the CDR3 is TGTGCCAGCAGCGCGCCAGGGGCAAGGCAGTACTTC. Its protein product is CASSAPGARQYF.

The table lists this clone with a few counts. The CDR3 protein is CASSAEGDRVPPNTGELFF. The CDR3 coding sequence is TGTGCCAGCAGCGCAGAGGGGGACAGGGTGCCCCCGAACACCGGGGAGCTGTTTTTT. This chain uses TRBV9 with TRBJ2-2, with TRBD1 matching over 9 bases. J lost 0 bases, V lost 3 bases, and 12 bases had no gene match. The CDR3 sequence is 19 residues long. Per the germline V gene, CDR1 is SGDLS and CDR2 is YYNGEE. The variable domain in full, with the rest retrieved from reference TRBV9 and TRBJ2-2, is DSGVTQTPKHLITATGQRVTLRCSPRSGDLSVYWYQQSLDQGLQFLIQYYNGEERAKGNILERFSAQQFPDLHSELNLSSLELGDSALYFCASSAEGDRVPPNTGELFFGEGSRLTVL.